The rows below give T cell receptor beta chains drawn from one sample of a study of blood T cell repertoires in COVID-19. Sequencing was performed with immunoSEQ multiplex PCR; in TCRdb, only in-frame clones are kept and a portion is missing. Among approximately 220,000 clones listed, approximately 90% were seen once. Material: peripheral blood. Receptors originate from a man over 45 with acute or convalescent COVID-19. Each CDR3 is given with its conserved first and last residue. Fields, in order: V gene, J gene, CDR3 protein.

V gene: TRBV19; J gene: TRBJ2-4; CDR3 protein: CASSTRGGLLAKNIQYF
V gene: TRBV27; J gene: TRBJ1-6; CDR3 protein: CASSATGDSPLHF
V gene: TRBV7-3; J gene: TRBJ2-3; CDR3 protein: CASSLTGTEGVQYF
V gene: TRBV6-6; J gene: TRBJ1-2; CDR3 protein: CASSSTGNYGYTF
V gene: TRBV3-1/TRBV3-2; J gene: TRBJ2-7; CDR3 protein: CASSQARGTTYEQYF
V gene: TRBV11-2; J gene: TRBJ1-1; CDR3 protein: CASSFGTGITEAFF
V gene: TRBV4-1; J gene: TRBJ2-7; CDR3 protein: CASSQDGQAPYEQYF
V gene: TRBV2; J gene: TRBJ1-2; CDR3 protein: CASRLDRDYGYTF
V gene: TRBV12-5; J gene: TRBJ2-3; CDR3 protein: CASGPGLAGGTDTQYF
V gene: TRBV19; J gene: TRBJ1-6; CDR3 protein: CASSIGNRLSSPLHF
V gene: TRBV19; J gene: TRBJ1-5; CDR3 protein: CASSQQGRSNQPQHF
V gene: TRBV24-1; J gene: TRBJ2-5; CDR3 protein: CATSDSSRYTQYF